This T cell receptor beta chain was identified during a study of blood T cell repertoires in COVID-19. The CDR3 sequence is 15 residues long. Trimming cost V 5 bases and J 8 bases, with 21 bases left between them. Germline CDR1 reads LNHDA; CDR2 reads SQIVND (reference sequence). This clone appeared a single time. Original methodology: It was from reference gene primer amplification that nucleated cell counts were estimated. The method was immunoSEQ multiplex PCR; TCRdb's version includes in-frame clones alone and lacks a portion of them. That table gives V, J and clone size, and the DNA gave D and trimming. The sample carries about 260,000 clones, almost 85% recorded once.

The specimen sequenced was peripheral blood. The sequence was collected from an elderly woman with acute or convalescent COVID-19. V and J are TRBV19 and TRBJ1-2; tentatively, D is TRBD1 (5 bases). CDR3 in DNA: TGTGCCAGTAGTCAGTCCGTGCAGGGATCATGGGGCTACACCTTC. Its protein is CASSQSVQGSWGYTF.